This TCR beta chain was profiled in a study of cytomegalovirus exposure and HLA in healthy donors. General study results and limits: Accurate HLA-A and HLA-B prediction from TCR beta sequences was reported for most subjects.

The CDR3 loop spans 13 amino acids. The germline V gene encodes CDR1 MNHEY and CDR2 SVGAGI. Trimming shortened V by 5 bases and J by 7 bases, and 15 bases separated the two germline ends. In regard to this clone: Its antigen is still unknown.

PCR involved 60 Vbeta and 13 Jbeta primers. Repertoires were generated with immunoSEQ multiplex PCR, while TCRdb's copy carries only in-frame clones and drops some. The data hold approximately 110,000 clones, with about 73% observed a single time. The clonotype comes from a woman between 40 and 50 years old in good health and CMV-seropositive. The gene calls are TRBV6-5 and TRBJ2-7; weak D call: TRBD2 (6 bases). Sample: PBMCs. In DNA, the CDR3 is TGTGCCAGCAGTCTTGGCCTAGCGAGAGAGCAGTACTTC. Translated, it gives CASSLGLAREQYF.